Each of the 25 T cell receptor beta chains below was sequenced from the same sample in a study of post-analysis software for immune sequencing data. Which antigens these TCRs recognize remains unknown. Study results and caveats: In patients, TRBV5-6, TRBV5-1 and TRBV20-1 belonged to five or six TRBV segments found more frequently than in controls.

cDNA libraries of TCR beta carried unique molecular identifiers. Via MiXCR, TCRdb re-called the PCR reads, giving one row per CDR3 protein. The repertoire holds 150,000 to 200,000 distinct CDR3 sequences, with about 30% as singletons. The sample was blood. The receptors were sampled from a girl between 5 and 17 years old with multiple sclerosis.

V gene TRBV7-9 combines with J gene TRBJ2-7; 8 bases agree with TRBD1. Trimming took 5 bases from V and 3 from J; bases not matched to a gene: 6. This CDR3 is built from 14 residues. The germline V gene encodes CDR1 SEHNR and CDR2 FQNEAQ (reference sequence). CDR3 sequence (DNA): TGTGCCAGCAGCACGGGACAGGCTTTCTACGAGCAGTACTTC. It yields the protein CASSTGQAFYEQYF.

This clonotype was recorded at least ten times. The chain is built from TRBV12-3 or TRBV12-4 and TRBJ2-3, with D uncertain. This CDR3 region has 12 residues. The germline V and J ends were trimmed by 2 bases and 6 bases, with 6 bases remaining between them. CDR3 residues: CASSLFGDTQYF. For the CDR3, the DNA is TGTGCCAGCAGTTTATTTGGGGATACGCAGTATTTT.

This clonotype occurred a few times. V gene TRBV20-1 combines with J gene TRBJ1-2; maybe TRBD1 (5 bases). Germline-derived CDR1 and CDR2 are DFQATT and SNEGSKA (reference sequence). V gave up 1 base and J gave up 3 bases, with 12 bases separating them. This CDR3 spans 14 amino acids. This CDR3 reads CSARVEGSDYGYTF. DNA of the CDR3: TGCAGTGCTAGAGTTGAGGGGTCTGACTATGGCTACACCTTC.

As concerns this clonotype: With a much larger clone just one base away, this may be a read error. The chain couples TRBV24-1 to TRBJ2-1, with a possible D match to TRBD2 (6 bases). V dropped 5 bases and J dropped 8 bases, with 15 bases sitting between them. The CDR3 sequence is 14 residues long. The germline gives CDR1 KGHDR, CDR2 SFDVKD. The CDR3 region is CATSGLTGVDEQFF. The DNA for the CDR3 is TGTGCCACCAGTGGACTAACGGGAGTAGATGAGCAGTTCTTC.

The V gene is TRBV15, the J gene TRBJ1-6; no reliable D call. Germline-derived CDR1 and CDR2 are LNHNV and YYDKDF (reference sequence). V dropped 4 bases and J dropped 0 bases, with 13 bases sitting between them. The CDR3 has 17 amino acids. The DNA for the CDR3 is TGTGCCACCAGCATCCCCGGGCAGAGCTCCTATAATTCACCCCTCCACTTT. Translation gives CATSIPGQSSYNSPLHF.

In its sample, this clonotype was seen many times. The V call is TRBV28, the J call TRBJ2-3, with 10 bases aligning to TRBD1. The CDR3 is 16 amino acids. V trimming: 5 bases; J trimming: 2 bases; junction bases outside the gene matches: 7. CDR1 is MDHEN, CDR2 SYDVKM, per germline. CDR3 protein: CASSVGQGVTTDTQYF. The CDR3 nucleotides read TGTGCCAGCAGTGTCGGACAGGGGGTTACCACAGATACGCAGTATTTT.

The table lists this clonotype with many counts. This chain uses TRBV10-3 with TRBJ2-5; 7 nucleotides align to TRBD1. V lost 4 bases, J lost 0 bases, and 2 bases stayed unmatched. Per germline, CDR1 ENHRY and CDR2 SYGVKD. The CDR3 covers 14 residues. The DNA for the CDR3 is TGTGCCATCAGTGGGGGACAGAACCAAGAGACCCAGTACTTC. Protein sequence: CAISGGQNQETQYF.

This clonotype has more than one count but fewer than ten. V gene TRBV19 combines with J gene TRBJ2-1; the D call may be TRBD1 or TRBD2 (6 bases each). The CDR3 is made up of 17 amino acids. V lost 0 bases and J 7 bases, leaving 19 bases between the germline ends. Germline V CDR1 and CDR2: LNHDA, SQIVND (reference sequence). The CDR3 nucleotides read TGTGCCAGTAGTATAGAAGACCGGGGGAGAGGACAGAATGAGCAGTTCTTC. Amino acids: CASSIEDRGRGQNEQFF.

This clonotype was counted a single time. This chain joins TRBV28 and TRBJ1-5; the D gene is possibly TRBD1 (5 bases). Trimming took 6 bases from V and 3 from J, leaving 18 bases between them. The CDR3 runs 16 residues. Germline CDR1 reads MDHEN; CDR2 reads SYDVKM. Here the CDR3 reads CASRETTGTHNQPQHF. The CDR3 DNA reads as TGTGCCAGCAGAGAAACAACGGGGACCCACAATCAGCCCCAGCATTTT.

The sample holds a few counts of this clonotype. The rearrangement links TRBV14 to TRBJ1-5; D is unresolved. The CDR3 sequence is 13 residues long. CDR1 and CDR2 (germline): SGHDN, FVKESK. Trimming shortened V by 3 bases and J by 6 bases, and 9 bases separated the two germline ends. The CDR3 reads CASSQGSRQPQHF. The CDR3 coding sequence is TGTGCCAGCAGCCAGGGGAGCCGTCAGCCCCAGCATTTT. The whole variable domain, filled in from reference TRBV14 and TRBJ1-5, reads EAGVTQFPSHSVIEKGQTVTLRCDPISGHDNLYWYRRVMGKEIKFLLHFVKESKQDESGMPNNRFLAERTGGTYSTLKVQPAELEDSGVYFCASSQGSRQPQHFGDGTRLSIL.

As concerns this clonotype: Compared with germline, one end of the junction differs, possibly owing to a read error. Written as DNA, the CDR3 is TGCGCCAGCAGCCAAGAAGAACGGACTAGCGGGAATTACGGGCAGTACTTC. This translates into CASSQEERTSGNYGQYF. The J gene is TRBJ2-7, the V gene TRBV4-1, with 12 bases lining up with TRBD2. This CDR3 is 17 amino acids long. The germline CDR1 and CDR2 sequences are MGHRA and YSYEKL.

This clonotype showed up many times. The chain carries TRBV7-2 and TRBJ2-5; weak D call: TRBD1 (6 bases). Germline V gives CDR1 SGHTA, CDR2 FQGNSA. Trimming cost V 5 bases and J 5 bases, with 9 bases left between them. The length of the CDR3 is 12 residues. CDR3 DNA sequence: TGTGCCAGCAGCCAGGGGTGGGAGACCCAGTACTTC. Residues: CASSQGWETQYF.

The chain couples TRBV28 to TRBJ2-3; perhaps TRBD2 as D (6 bases). The CDR3 has 15 amino acids. The germline gives CDR1 MDHEN, CDR2 SYDVKM. Trimming took 6 bases from V and 0 from J, leaving 13 bases between them. CDR3 sequence reads: CASSPRLDSTDTQYF. CDR3 nucleotides: TGTGCCAGCAGCCCTCGACTAGATAGCACAGATACGCAGTATTTT.

As concerns this clonotype: It may be a read error: a sequence one base away is much more abundant. The chain joins TRBV18 to TRBJ2-5; 11 bases map to TRBD2. The J call may be mistaken, given a closer DNA end match to TRBJ2-7. CDR1 and CDR2 (germline): KGHSH, LQKENI. This CDR3 is 15 amino acids long. The chain's CDR3 is CASSFGLAGAYEQYF. The CDR3 DNA reads as TGTGCCAGCTCGTTTGGACTAGCGGGCGCCTACGAGCAGTACTTC.

The sample holds one count of this clonotype. This sequence joins TRBV27 and TRBJ1-3; tentative D call: TRBD1 (6 bases). This CDR3 spans 16 amino acids. The germline gives CDR1 MNHEY, CDR2 SMNVEV (reference sequence). Between the trimmed V and J ends, which lost 1 base and 1 base, there was a span of 11 bases. As DNA, the CDR3 is TGTGCCAGCAGTTTATGGACAGCAGGATCTGGAAACACCATATATTTT. Its translation is CASSLWTAGSGNTIYF.

To note about this clonotype: A read error may account for a junction end that differs from germline. The chain couples TRBV19 to TRBJ2-5, with TRBD2 matching over 8 bases. Germline CDR1 LNHDA, CDR2 SQIVND (reference sequence). This CDR3 contains 15 residues. The DNA of the CDR3 is TGTGCCGGTAGTCTTTACGCCGGGACTAGTACGACCCAGTACTTC. Its translation: CAGSLYAGTSTTQYF.

V usage is TRBV5-1 and J usage is TRBJ2-1; D remains ambiguous. This CDR3 is 14 amino acids long. The germline V gene has CDR1 SGHRS and CDR2 YFSETQ. The V and J ends lost 0 bases and 6 bases respectively, with 10 bases between them. The DNA for the CDR3 is TGCGCCAGCAGCTTGGTAGTAGCCCTCAATGAGCAGTTCTTC. Its translation: CASSLVVALNEQFF.

This clonotype was recorded many times. The J gene is TRBJ2-1, the V gene TRBV20-1; no reliable D call. Germline CDR1 reads DFQATT; CDR2 reads SNEGSKA (reference sequence). CDR3 length equals 13 residues. The CDR3 region has the DNA TGCAGCGCAACCCCCCCTTCCTACAATGAGCAGTTCTTC. Its translation is CSATPPSYNEQFF.

The V gene is TRBV12-3 or TRBV12-4, the J gene TRBJ2-1; D gene uncertain. The DNA matches TRBJ2-7 better at its end, which makes the J call doubtful. The CDR3 totals 13 residues. The CDR3 region is CASSPPGYNEQYF. In DNA form, the CDR3 reads TGTGCCAGCAGCCCCCCCGGGTACAATGAGCAGTACTTC.

As regards this clonotype: This may be a read error: a much more frequent sequence differs by one nucleotide. The gene calls are TRBV12-3 or TRBV12-4 and TRBJ2-5; 11 nucleotides match TRBD2. CDR3 length equals 16 residues. This CDR3 reads CASSLYGTSGKEAQYF. CDR3 in DNA: TGTGCCAGCAGTTTATATGGGACTAGCGGTAAAGAGGCCCAGTACTTC.

This clonotype came up once. The chain links TRBV19 to TRBJ2-5; no clear D. CDR1 is LNHDA and CDR2 is SQIVND in the germline V gene (reference sequence). The CDR3 length is 12 residues. Deletions cut 1 base from V and 5 bases from J, with 5 bases between. The CDR3 nucleotides are TGTGCCAGTAGTATAGGAACTGAGACCCAGTACTTC. Its translation is CASSIGTETQYF.

This clonotype showed up many times. The genes are TRBV6-2 or TRBV6-3 and TRBJ2-7, with 14 bases lining up with TRBD2. The V and J ends lost 6 bases and 3 bases, in that order; junction bases with no gene match: 4. CDR1 and CDR2 from the germline V gene are MNHEY and SVGEGT. The CDR3 extends over 15 amino acids. The CDR3 here is CASSQGLAGDYEQYF. The CDR3 DNA is TGTGCCAGCAGCCAGGGACTAGCGGGAGACTACGAGCAGTACTTC.

The chain couples TRBV6-2 or TRBV6-3 to TRBJ2-1; 9 nucleotides match TRBD2. Germline V gene sequence: CDR1 MNHEY, CDR2 SVGEGT. There are 18 residues in the CDR3. V was pared by 6 bases and J by 8 bases, with 20 bases of the junction left unmatched. DNA for the CDR3: TGTGCCAGCAGCCGCCCCATCTCCCTCCTAGCGGGAAGGCATGAGCAGTTCTTC. Amino acids: CASSRPISLLAGRHEQFF.

This clonotype appeared many times. V usage is TRBV12-3 or TRBV12-4 and J usage is TRBJ2-1; D is uncertain. The CDR3 is made up of 17 amino acids. Trimming cost V 2 bases and J 0 bases, with 14 bases left between them. The CDR3 reads CASSLNPSPSSYNEQFF. The DNA of the CDR3 is TGTGCCAGCAGTTTAAACCCCTCGCCTAGCTCCTACAATGAGCAGTTCTTC.

In regard to this clonotype: A much larger clone differs by one base, so this may be a read error. V is TRBV27 and J is TRBJ1-2; tentative D call: TRBD1 (6 bases). CDR3 length: 12 amino acids. Germline CDR1 reads MNHEY; CDR2 reads SMNVEV (reference sequence). This CDR3 is CASLYRVYDYTF. The CDR3 nucleotides are TGTGCCAGCCTCTACAGGGTCTATGACTACACCTTC.